What follows is one TCR beta chain and its context. The data belong to a study of naive and memory T cell subsets. Germline CDR1 SGHAT, CDR2 FQNNGV. V lost 4 bases, J lost 2 bases, and 10 bases lay in between. This CDR3 spans 14 amino acids. Two oligonucleotides, mixed equimolar, formed the beta constant-region primer covering TRBC1 and TRBC2. TCRdb redid the calling of the UMI-ligation and nested PCR reads with MiXCR, one entry per CDR3 protein. The profile covers approximately 140,000 distinct CDR3 sequences, with 17% appearing a single time and about 0.14% taken by the ten largest. The source of this sequence is a human donor in good health. The chain combines TRBV11-2 with TRBJ2-3; D remains unclear. Material for sequencing was naive CD4+ T cells from blood. This CDR3 is CASSSFPATDTQYF. The CDR3 nucleotides are TGTGCCAGCAGCTCTTTCCCGGCCACAGATACGCAGTATTTT.